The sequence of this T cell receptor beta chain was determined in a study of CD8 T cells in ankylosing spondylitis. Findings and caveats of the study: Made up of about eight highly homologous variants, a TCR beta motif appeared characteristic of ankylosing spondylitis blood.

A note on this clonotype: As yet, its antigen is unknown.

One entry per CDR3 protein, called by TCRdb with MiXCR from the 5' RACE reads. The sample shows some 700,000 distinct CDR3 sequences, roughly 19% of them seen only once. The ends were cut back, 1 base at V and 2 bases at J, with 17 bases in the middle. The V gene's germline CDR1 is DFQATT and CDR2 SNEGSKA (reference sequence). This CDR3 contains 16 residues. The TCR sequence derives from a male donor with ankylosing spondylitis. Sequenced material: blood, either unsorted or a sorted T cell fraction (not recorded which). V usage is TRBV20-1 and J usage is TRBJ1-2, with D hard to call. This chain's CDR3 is CSARGPLGLLNYGYTF. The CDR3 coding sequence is TGCAGTGCTAGAGGTCCCCTCGGACTGTTAAACTATGGCTACACCTTC.